Sequencing of this T cell receptor (beta chain) was carried out in a study of blood T cell repertoires in COVID-19. In the study overall: PBMCs, B-cell-depleted T cells, or T cells were the source of the cDNA or gDNA that made up the material.

The method was immunoSEQ multiplex PCR; TCRdb's version includes in-frame clones alone and lacks a portion of them. The profile shows about 150,000 clones, about 89% of them singletons. Germline CDR1 and CDR2: SGHKS and YYEKEE (reference sequence). The CDR3 runs 14 residues. V was shortened by 0 bases and J by 6 bases, with 11 bases between the two germline ends. Sequencing was carried out using peripheral blood. V gene TRBV5-5 combines with J gene TRBJ2-3, with D possibly TRBD2 on 5 matching bases. The TCR originated in a man aged 55 to 69 with active or convalescent COVID-19. The DNA for the CDR3 is TGTGCCAGCAGCTTGGGGCCTGCGGGCGATACGCAGTATTTT. Protein sequence: CASSLGPAGDTQYF.